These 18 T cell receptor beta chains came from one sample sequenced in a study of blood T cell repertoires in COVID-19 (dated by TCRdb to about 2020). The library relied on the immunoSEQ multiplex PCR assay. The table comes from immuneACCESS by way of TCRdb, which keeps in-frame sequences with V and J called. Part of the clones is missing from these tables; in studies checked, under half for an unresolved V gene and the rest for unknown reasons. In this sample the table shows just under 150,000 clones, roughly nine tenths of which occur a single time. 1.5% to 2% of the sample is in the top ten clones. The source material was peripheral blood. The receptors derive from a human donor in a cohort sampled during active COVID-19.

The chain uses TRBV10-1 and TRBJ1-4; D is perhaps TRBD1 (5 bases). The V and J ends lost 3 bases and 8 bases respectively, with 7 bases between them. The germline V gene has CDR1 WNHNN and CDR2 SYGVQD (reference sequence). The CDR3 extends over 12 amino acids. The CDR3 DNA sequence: TGCGCCAGCAGTGACCAGGGCGAAAAACTGTTTTTT. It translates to CASSDQGEKLFF.

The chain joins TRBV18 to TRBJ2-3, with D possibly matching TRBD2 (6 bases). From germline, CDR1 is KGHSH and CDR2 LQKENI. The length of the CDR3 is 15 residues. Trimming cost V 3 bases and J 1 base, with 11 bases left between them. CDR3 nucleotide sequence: TGTGCCAGCTCACCGATTAGCGGCGGCACAGATACGCAGTATTTT. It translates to CASSPISGGTDTQYF.

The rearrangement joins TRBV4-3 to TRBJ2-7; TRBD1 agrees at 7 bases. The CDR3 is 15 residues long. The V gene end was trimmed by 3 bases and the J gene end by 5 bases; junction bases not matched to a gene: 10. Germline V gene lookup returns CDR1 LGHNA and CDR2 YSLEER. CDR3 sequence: CASSHLADRSNEQYF. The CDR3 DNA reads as TGCGCCAGCAGCCATCTTGCGGACAGGAGTAACGAGCAGTACTTC.

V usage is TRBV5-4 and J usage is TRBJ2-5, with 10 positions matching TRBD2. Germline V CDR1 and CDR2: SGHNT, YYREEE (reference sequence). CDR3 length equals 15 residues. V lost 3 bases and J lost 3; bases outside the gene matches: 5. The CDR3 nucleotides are TGTGCCAGCAGCTCTCTGAGCGGGGGGGAAGAGACCCAGTACTTC. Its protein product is CASSSLSGGEETQYF.

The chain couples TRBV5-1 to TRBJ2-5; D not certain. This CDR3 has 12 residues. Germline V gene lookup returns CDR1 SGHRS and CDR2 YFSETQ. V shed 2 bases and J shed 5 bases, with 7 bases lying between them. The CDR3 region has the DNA TGCGCCAGCAGCTTTGCCGGGGAGACCCAGTACTTC. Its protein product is CASSFAGETQYF.

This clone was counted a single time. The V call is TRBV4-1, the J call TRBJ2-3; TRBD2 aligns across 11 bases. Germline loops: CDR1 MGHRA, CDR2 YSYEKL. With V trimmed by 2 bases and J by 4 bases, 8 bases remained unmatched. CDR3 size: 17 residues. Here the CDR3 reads CASSQSSTSGESDTQYF. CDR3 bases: TGCGCCAGCAGCCAATCATCGACTAGCGGGGAGTCAGATACGCAGTATTTT.

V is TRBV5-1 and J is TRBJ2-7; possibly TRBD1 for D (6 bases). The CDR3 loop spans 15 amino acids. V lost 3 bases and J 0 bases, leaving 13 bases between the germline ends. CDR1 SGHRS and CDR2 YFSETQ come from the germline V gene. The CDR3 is CASSYPGQNSYEQYF. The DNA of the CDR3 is TGCGCCAGCAGCTACCCGGGACAAAACTCCTACGAGCAGTACTTC. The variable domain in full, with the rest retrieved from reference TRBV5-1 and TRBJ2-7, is KAGVTQTPRYLIKTRGQQVTLSCSPISGHRSVSWYQQTPGQGLQFLFEYFSETQRNKGNFPGRFSGRQFSNSRSEMNVSTLELGDSALYLCASSYPGQNSYEQYFGPGTRLTVT.

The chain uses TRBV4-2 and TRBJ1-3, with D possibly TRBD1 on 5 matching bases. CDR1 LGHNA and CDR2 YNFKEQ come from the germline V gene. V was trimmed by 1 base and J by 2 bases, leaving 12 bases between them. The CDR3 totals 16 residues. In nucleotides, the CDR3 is TGTGCCAGCAGCCAAGGGGCCAGGGAACCTGGAAACACCATATATTTT. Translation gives CASSQGAREPGNTIYF.

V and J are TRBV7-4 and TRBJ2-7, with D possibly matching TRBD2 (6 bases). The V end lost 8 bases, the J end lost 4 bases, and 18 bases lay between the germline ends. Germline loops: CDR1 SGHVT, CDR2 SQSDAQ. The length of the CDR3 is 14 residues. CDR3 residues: CASRAGRDSYEQYF. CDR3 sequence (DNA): TGTGCCAGCCGTGCAGGCAGGGACTCTTACGAGCAGTACTTC.

For the CDR3, the DNA is TGTGCCAGCAGTGAGGAAGGGGAGGAAGAAAAACTGTTTTTT. Translation gives CASSEEGEEEKLFF. The chain combines TRBV6-1 with TRBJ1-4; a weak D match, TRBD1 (5 bases). Germline CDR1 is MNHNS and CDR2 is SASEGT. This CDR3 comprises 14 residues. The V end lost 3 bases, the J end lost 8 bases, and 13 bases lay between the germline ends.

CDR3 DNA: TGCGCCGGGGACAGGGGGTTCGCCGGGGAGCTGTTTTTT. This gives the protein CAGDRGFAGELFF. The chain is built from TRBV10-1 and TRBJ2-2, with 11 bases identical to TRBD1. The CDR3 runs to 13 residues. V gave up 11 bases and J gave up 6 bases; unmatched junction bases: 5. Germline V lookup: CDR1 WNHNN, CDR2 SYGVQD (reference sequence).

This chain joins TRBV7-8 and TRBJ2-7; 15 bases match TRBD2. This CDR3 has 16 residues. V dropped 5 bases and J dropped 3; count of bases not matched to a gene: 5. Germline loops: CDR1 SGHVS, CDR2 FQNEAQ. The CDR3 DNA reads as TGTGCCAGCAGCCCGGGACTAGCGGGAGGTTTCTACGAGCAGTACTTC. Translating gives CASSPGLAGGFYEQYF.

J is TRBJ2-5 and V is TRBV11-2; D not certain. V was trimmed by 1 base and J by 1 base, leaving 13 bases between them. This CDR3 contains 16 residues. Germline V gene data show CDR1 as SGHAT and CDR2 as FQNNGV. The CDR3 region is CASSLGNSPTQETQYF. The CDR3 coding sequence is TGTGCCAGCAGCTTAGGGAACAGTCCTACCCAAGAGACCCAGTACTTC.

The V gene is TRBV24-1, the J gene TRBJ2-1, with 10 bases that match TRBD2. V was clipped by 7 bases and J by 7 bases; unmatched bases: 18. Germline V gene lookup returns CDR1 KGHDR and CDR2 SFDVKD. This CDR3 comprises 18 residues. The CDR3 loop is CATSDTIPGAGGLNEQFF. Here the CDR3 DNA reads TGTGCCACCAGCGACACTATCCCAGGAGCGGGGGGGCTTAATGAGCAGTTCTTC.

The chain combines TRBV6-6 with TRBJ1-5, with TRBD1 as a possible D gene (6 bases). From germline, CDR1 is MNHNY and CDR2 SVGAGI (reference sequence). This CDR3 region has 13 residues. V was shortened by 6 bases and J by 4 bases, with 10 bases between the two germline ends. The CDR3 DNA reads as TGTGCCAGCAGCCAACAGGGTAATCAGCCCCAGCATTTT. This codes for CASSQQGNQPQHF.

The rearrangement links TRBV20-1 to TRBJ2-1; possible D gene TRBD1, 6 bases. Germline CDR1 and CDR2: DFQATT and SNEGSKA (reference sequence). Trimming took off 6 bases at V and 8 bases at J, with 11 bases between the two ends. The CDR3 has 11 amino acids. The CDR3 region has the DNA TGCAGTGCCCCCAGGGGACATGAGCAGTTCTTC. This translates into CSAPRGHEQFF.

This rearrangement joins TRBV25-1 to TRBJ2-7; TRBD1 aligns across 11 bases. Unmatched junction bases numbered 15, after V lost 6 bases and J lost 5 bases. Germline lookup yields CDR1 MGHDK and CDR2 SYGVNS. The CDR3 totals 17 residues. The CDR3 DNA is TGTGCCAGCAGCCCCGGACAGGGGGCGGTAAAGCTGAACGAGCAGTACTTC. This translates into CASSPGQGAVKLNEQYF.

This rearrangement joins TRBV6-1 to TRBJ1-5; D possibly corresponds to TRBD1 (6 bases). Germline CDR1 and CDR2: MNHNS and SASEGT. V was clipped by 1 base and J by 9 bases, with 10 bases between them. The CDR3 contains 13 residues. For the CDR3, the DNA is TGTGCCAGCAGTGAAGATCGAGGGGGGCCCCAGCATTTT. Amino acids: CASSEDRGGPQHF.